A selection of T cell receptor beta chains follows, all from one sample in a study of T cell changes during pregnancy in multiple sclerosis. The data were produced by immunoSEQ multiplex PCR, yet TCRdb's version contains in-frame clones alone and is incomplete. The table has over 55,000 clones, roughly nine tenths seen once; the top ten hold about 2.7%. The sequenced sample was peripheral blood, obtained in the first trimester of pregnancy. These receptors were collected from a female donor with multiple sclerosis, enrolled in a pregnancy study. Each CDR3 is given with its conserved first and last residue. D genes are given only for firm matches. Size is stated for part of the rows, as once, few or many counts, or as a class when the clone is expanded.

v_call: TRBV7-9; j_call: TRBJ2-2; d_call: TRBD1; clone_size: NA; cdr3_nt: TGTGCCAGCAACGAATACGATAAACGGACAGGAGCCACCGGGGAGCTGTTTTTT; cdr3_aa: CASNEYDKRTGATGELFF
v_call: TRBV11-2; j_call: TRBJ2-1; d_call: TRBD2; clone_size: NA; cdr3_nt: TGTGCCAGCAGAATAACCGGACTAGCGGGGGATCGTGAGCAGTTCTTC; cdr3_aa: CASRITGLAGDREQFF
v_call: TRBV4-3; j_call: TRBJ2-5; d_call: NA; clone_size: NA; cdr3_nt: TGCGCCAGCAGCCAAGATCATGGCGAGACCCAGTACTTC; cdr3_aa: CASSQDHGETQYF
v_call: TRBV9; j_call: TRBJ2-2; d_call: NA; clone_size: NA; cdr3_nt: TGTGCCAGCAGCCCGGGACACGGGGAGCTGTTTTTT; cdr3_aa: CASSPGHGELFF
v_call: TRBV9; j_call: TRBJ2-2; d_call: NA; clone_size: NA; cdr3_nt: TGTGCCAGCAGCGTAGACCCAGGGGACACCGGGGAGCTGTTTTTT; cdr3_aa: CASSVDPGDTGELFF
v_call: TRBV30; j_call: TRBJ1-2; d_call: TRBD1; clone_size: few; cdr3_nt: TGTGCCTGGAGGGGAACAGGGGAAAGAAAATATAACTATGGCTACACCTTC; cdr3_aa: CAWRGTGERKYNYGYTF
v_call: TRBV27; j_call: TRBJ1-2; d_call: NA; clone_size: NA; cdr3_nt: TGTGCCAGCGCACTAAGGGGCGCGTATGGCTACACCTTC; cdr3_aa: CASALRGAYGYTF
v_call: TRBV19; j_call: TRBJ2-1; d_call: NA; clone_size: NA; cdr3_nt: TGTGCCAGTAGGGAAGCGGGCGCGGTTGAGCAGTTCTTC; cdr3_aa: CASREAGAVEQFF
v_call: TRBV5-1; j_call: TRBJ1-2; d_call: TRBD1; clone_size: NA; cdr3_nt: TGCGCCAGCAGCTCGGGACAGGGGGTTGGCGGCTACACCTTC; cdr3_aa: CASSSGQGVGGYTF
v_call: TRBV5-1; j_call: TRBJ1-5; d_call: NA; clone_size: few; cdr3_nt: TGCGCCAGCAGTGCGGGTCAAGGCAATCAGCCCCAGCATTTT; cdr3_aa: CASSAGQGNQPQHF
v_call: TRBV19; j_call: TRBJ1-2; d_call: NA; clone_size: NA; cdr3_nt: TGTGCCAGTAAGGAGGCCGGCGGCTACTATGGCTACACCTTC; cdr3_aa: CASKEAGGYYGYTF
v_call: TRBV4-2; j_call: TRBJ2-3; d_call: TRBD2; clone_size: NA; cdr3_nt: TGTGCCAGCAGCCCGGGACTAGCGGTTACGGGCACAGATACGCAGTATTTT; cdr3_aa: CASSPGLAVTGTDTQYF
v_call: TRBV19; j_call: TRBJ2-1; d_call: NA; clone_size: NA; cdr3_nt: TGTGCCAGTAGTCAGGCCGGGGAGTACACCTACAATGAGCAGTTCTTC; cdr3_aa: CASSQAGEYTYNEQFF
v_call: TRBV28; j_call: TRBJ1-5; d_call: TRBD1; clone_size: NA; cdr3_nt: TGTGCCAGCAGCTCCACCGGGACAGCTTATAGCAATCAGCCCCAGCATTTT; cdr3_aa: CASSSTGTAYSNQPQHF
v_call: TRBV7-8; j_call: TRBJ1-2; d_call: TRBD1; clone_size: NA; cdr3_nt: TGTGCCAGCAGACTTAGTAGAGGGGGCTCGGATGGCTACACCTTC; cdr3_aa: CASRLSRGGSDGYTF
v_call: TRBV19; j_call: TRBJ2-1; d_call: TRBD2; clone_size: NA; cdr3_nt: TGTGCCAGTAGTCGACGGACTAGCGGGAGAGGGGATGAGCAGTTCTTC; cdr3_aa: CASSRRTSGRGDEQFF
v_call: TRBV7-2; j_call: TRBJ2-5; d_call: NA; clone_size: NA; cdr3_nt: TGTGCCAGCAGCCTCCGACTGCAAAGGGGAGAGACCCAGTACTTC; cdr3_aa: CASSLRLQRGETQYF
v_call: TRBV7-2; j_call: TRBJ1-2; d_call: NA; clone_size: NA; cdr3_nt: TGTGCCAGCAGCTTTTTACTGGACAGCAACAGCGAATACACCTTC; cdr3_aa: CASSFLLDSNSEYTF
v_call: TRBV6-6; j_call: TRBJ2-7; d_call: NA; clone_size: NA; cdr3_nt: TGTGCCGAAACCCCAAGAGGCTACGAGCAGTACTTC; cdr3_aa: CAETPRGYEQYF
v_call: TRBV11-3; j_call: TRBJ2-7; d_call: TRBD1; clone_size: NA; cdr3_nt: TGTGCCAGCAGCTTAGGAGGGACAGGGGGCGAGCAGTACTTC; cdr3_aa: CASSLGGTGGEQYF
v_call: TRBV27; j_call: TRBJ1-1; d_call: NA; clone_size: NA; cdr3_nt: TGTGCCAGCAGTTTCCGGGCAGGGGTCATGAACACTGAAGCTTTCTTT; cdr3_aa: CASSFRAGVMNTEAFF
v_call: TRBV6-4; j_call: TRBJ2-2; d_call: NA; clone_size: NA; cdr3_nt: TGTGCCAGCAGTGACTCGGAGTACACCGGGGAGCTGTTTTTT; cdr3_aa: CASSDSEYTGELFF
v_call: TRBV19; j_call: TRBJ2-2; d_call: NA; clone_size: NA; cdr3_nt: TGTGCCAGTAAATTCGGCGGGATCTCGAACACCGGGGAGCTGTTTTTT; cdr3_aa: CASKFGGISNTGELFF
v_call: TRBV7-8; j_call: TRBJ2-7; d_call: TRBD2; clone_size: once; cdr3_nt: TGTGCCAGCAGCTTTTTTGGGACTAGCGGAGACTACGAGCAGTACTTC; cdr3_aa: CASSFFGTSGDYEQYF
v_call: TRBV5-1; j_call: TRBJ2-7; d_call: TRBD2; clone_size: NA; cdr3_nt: TGCGCCAGCAGCCCGCGGACTAGCGGGACCTTAAGACCTTACGAGCAGTACTTC; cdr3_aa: CASSPRTSGTLRPYEQYF
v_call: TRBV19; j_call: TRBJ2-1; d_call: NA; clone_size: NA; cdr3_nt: TGTGCCAGTAGTGTAACAGGGAGCTCCTACAATGAGCAGTTCTTC; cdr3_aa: CASSVTGSSYNEQFF
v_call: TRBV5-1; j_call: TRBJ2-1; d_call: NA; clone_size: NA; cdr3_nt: TGCGCCAGCAGCTTGTCACACCGGAGGGTCCGGAGGTCCAATGAGCAGTTCTTC; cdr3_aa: CASSLSHRRVRRSNEQFF
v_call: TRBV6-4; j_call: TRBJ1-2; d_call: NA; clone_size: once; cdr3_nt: TGTGCCAGCAGTGACTCGAGTCGAGGCAGCCAGGGGGGCTACACCTTC; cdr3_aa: CASSDSSRGSQGGYTF
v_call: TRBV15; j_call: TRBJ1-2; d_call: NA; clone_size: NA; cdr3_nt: TGTGCCACCAATCACCGTGTAGCTAACTATGGCTACACCTTC; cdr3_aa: CATNHRVANYGYTF
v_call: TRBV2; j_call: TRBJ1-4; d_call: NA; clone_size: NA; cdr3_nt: TGTGCCGCCCTGGGGGGTGATGAAAAACTGTTTTTT; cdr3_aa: CAALGGDEKLFF
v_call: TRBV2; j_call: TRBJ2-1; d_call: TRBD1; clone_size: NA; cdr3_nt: TGTGCCAGCAATCTGGGACAGGGTTTCGACAATGAGCAGTTCTTC; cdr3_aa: CASNLGQGFDNEQFF
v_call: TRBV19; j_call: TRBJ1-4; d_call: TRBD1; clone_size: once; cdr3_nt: TGTGCCAGTCACAAGGACAGGGGTAATGAAAAACTGTTTTTT; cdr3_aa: CASHKDRGNEKLFF
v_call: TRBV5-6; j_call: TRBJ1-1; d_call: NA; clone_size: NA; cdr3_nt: TGTGCCAGCAGCTCATCAACAGGGTCTGGGACTGAAGCTTTCTTT; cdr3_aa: CASSSSTGSGTEAFF